These T cell receptor beta chains were read from a single sample in a study of control samples from healthy donors and cancer patients. Profiling relied on immunoSEQ multiplex PCR, and the TCRdb table lists in-frame clones only, not all of them. The top ten hold roughly 2% of the sample, which has over 150,000 clones, about 90% seen once. The specimen sequenced was blood. The source is a woman aged 40 to 50 in good health. Each CDR3 is given with its conserved first and last residue. A D gene is named only where the DNA matches it firmly. Size is stated for part of the rows, as once, few or many counts, or as a class when the clone is expanded.

d_gene | abundance | j_gene | v_gene | CDR3nt | CDR3aa
NA | NA | TRBJ2-3 | TRBV7-9 | TGTGCCAGCAGCCTAAAGGGGCCAGATACGCAGTATTTT | CASSLKGPDTQYF
NA | NA | TRBJ1-6 | TRBV19 | TGTGCCAGTAGTACAGCAGAGAATTCACCCCTCCACTTT | CASSTAENSPLHF
TRBD2 | NA | TRBJ2-7 | TRBV29-1 | TGCAGCGTTGGGGGAGCTAGCGGGGGATACTACGAGCAGTACTTC | CSVGGASGGYYEQYF
NA | NA | TRBJ1-6 | TRBV27 | TGTGCCAGCAGTTATTCCGGGTCCTATAATTCACCCCTCCACTTT | CASSYSGSYNSPLHF
TRBD1 | NA | TRBJ2-7 | TRBV6-5 | TGTGCCACCCAGACAGGGAGCCGGAGTGCCGAGCAGTACTTC | CATQTGSRSAEQYF
NA | NA | TRBJ2-5 | TRBV3-1/TRBV3-2 | TGTGCCAGCAGCCAAGATCTTTCGGGTGTGCAAGAGACCCAGTACTTC | CASSQDLSGVQETQYF
TRBD1 | NA | TRBJ1-1 | TRBV19 | TGTGCCAGTAGTGAACAGGGGGCAACCCACACTGAAGCTTTCTTT | CASSEQGATHTEAFF
TRBD2 | NA | TRBJ2-2 | TRBV6-6 | TGTGCCAGCAGTCGATGGGCTAGCGGGGGGCCCGACGGGGAGCTGTTTTTT | CASSRWASGGPDGELFF
NA | NA | TRBJ1-5 | TRBV2 | TGTGCCAGCAGTGGACGTACAGACGCCCAGCCCCAGCATTTT | CASSGRTDAQPQHF
TRBD1 | NA | TRBJ1-4 | TRBV4-1 | TGCGCCAGCAGCCAATGGGGACAGCTGAATGAAAAACTGTTTTTT | CASSQWGQLNEKLFF
NA | NA | TRBJ1-1 | TRBV6-2/TRBV6-3 | TGTGCCAGCAGTTACGTAGAGGGCACTGAAGCTTTCTTT | CASSYVEGTEAFF
NA | NA | TRBJ1-1 | TRBV15 | TGTGCCACCAGCAGAGAAGGAGGCGGATACACTGAAGCTTTCTTT | CATSREGGGYTEAFF
NA | NA | TRBJ2-7 | TRBV5-1 | TGCGCCAGCACGGAGCAGTACTTC | CASTEQYF
NA | NA | TRBJ1-2 | TRBV3-1/TRBV3-2 | TGTGCCAGCAGCTCGAATCGGGGCTACACCTTC | CASSSNRGYTF
NA | NA | TRBJ2-5 | TRBV29-1 | TGCAGCGTGACAGGGTCGGGAGGAGAGACCCAGTACTTC | CSVTGSGGETQYF
NA | NA | TRBJ1-5 | TRBV3-1/TRBV3-2 | TGTGCCAGCAGCCTTGAGGTTCCCATTTGGCATCATCAGCCCCAGCATTTT | CASSLEVPIWHHQPQHF
NA | NA | TRBJ2-1 | TRBV11-2 | TGTGCCAGCAGCTTAGTTAGCTCCTACAATGAGCAGTTCTTC | CASSLVSSYNEQFF
TRBD1 | NA | TRBJ2-7 | TRBV7-9 | TGTGCCAGCAGCAAACGACAGGGGAGCTCCTACGAGCAGTACTTC | CASSKRQGSSYEQYF
NA | NA | TRBJ1-1 | TRBV7-2 | TGTGCCAGCAGTCGGCGGTGGGGCCCGAACACTGAAGCTTTCTTT | CASSRRWGPNTEAFF
TRBD1 | NA | TRBJ1-2 | TRBV19 | TGTGCCAGTAGTATAGATCGGGCCTTACAGGGGACAGCTAACTATGGCTACACCTTC | CASSIDRALQGTANYGYTF
TRBD2 | NA | TRBJ2-2 | TRBV12-5 | TGTGCTAGTGGTTTGGTTCGGGGAGGAGCGGGGGGCCCTGGCACCGGGGAGCTGTTTTTT | CASGLVRGGAGGPGTGELFF
NA | NA | TRBJ2-1 | TRBV18 | TGTGCCAGCTCACCACCGGTGAACAATGAGCAGTTCTTC | CASSPPVNNEQFF
TRBD1 | few | TRBJ2-2 | TRBV27 | TGTGCCAGCAGATCCGGGACAGGGTGGAGCACCGGGGAGCTGTTTTTT | CASRSGTGWSTGELFF
NA | NA | TRBJ2-1 | TRBV7-6 | TGTGCCAGCAGCTTTGGATACAATGAGCAGTTCTTC | CASSFGYNEQFF
NA | NA | TRBJ1-5 | TRBV4-1 | TGCGCCAGCAGCCAAGGTAGGACCCCGAATCAGCCCCAGCATTTT | CASSQGRTPNQPQHF
TRBD1 | NA | TRBJ1-2 | TRBV5-5 | TGTGCCAGCAGCGAGGACAGGGACTACTATGGCTACACCTTC | CASSEDRDYYGYTF
NA | NA | TRBJ2-2 | TRBV13 | TGTGCCAGCAGCTTAGTGGGTCTTGGCGGGGAGCTGTTTTTT | CASSLVGLGGELFF
TRBD1 | NA | TRBJ1-1 | TRBV4-1 | TGCGCCAGCAGCCAAGGGGGGCTGGGACAGGAAGCTTTCTTT | CASSQGGLGQEAFF
TRBD1 | NA | TRBJ1-3 | TRBV5-1 | TGCGCCAGCAGCCGAGACAGGGTTACAAACACCATATATTTT | CASSRDRVTNTIYF
TRBD1 | NA | TRBJ2-5 | TRBV5-1 | TGCGCCAGCAGCTTCACAGGGACAGATCAAGAGACCCAGTACTTC | CASSFTGTDQETQYF
NA | NA | TRBJ2-7 | TRBV7-2 | TGTGCCAGCAGCTTAAGGCCCAGCGGCGGTAGAGAGCCCGCCTACGAGCAGTACTTC | CASSLRPSGGREPAYEQYF
NA | NA | TRBJ1-1 | TRBV27 | TGTGCCAGCAGTTTAAAGTATAGCCAACTGAACACTGAAGCTTTCTTT | CASSLKYSQLNTEAFF
NA | NA | TRBJ2-7 | TRBV9 | TGTGCCAGCAGCGTAGGGGACTCCTACGAGCAGTACTTC | CASSVGDSYEQYF
TRBD2 | NA | TRBJ2-7 | TRBV11-3 | TGTGCCAGCAGCCCCGGGACTAGCGGGGGCTCCTACGAGCAGTACTTC | CASSPGTSGGSYEQYF
NA | NA | TRBJ2-6 | TRBV7-6 | TGTGCCAGCAGCCCATCGGGGGCCAACGTCCTGACTTTC | CASSPSGANVLTF
TRBD1 | NA | TRBJ1-4 | TRBV27 | TGTGCCAGCACCCCGGGAGGGGGCGGCGAAAAACTGTTTTTT | CASTPGGGGEKLFF
NA | NA | TRBJ1-3 | TRBV2 | TGTGCCAGCAGAGCGAACGGAAACACCATATATTTT | CASRANGNTIYF
NA | NA | TRBJ2-3 | TRBV6-6 | TGTGCCAGCAGTTATTTGCCGGGCACAGATACGCAGTATTTT | CASSYLPGTDTQYF